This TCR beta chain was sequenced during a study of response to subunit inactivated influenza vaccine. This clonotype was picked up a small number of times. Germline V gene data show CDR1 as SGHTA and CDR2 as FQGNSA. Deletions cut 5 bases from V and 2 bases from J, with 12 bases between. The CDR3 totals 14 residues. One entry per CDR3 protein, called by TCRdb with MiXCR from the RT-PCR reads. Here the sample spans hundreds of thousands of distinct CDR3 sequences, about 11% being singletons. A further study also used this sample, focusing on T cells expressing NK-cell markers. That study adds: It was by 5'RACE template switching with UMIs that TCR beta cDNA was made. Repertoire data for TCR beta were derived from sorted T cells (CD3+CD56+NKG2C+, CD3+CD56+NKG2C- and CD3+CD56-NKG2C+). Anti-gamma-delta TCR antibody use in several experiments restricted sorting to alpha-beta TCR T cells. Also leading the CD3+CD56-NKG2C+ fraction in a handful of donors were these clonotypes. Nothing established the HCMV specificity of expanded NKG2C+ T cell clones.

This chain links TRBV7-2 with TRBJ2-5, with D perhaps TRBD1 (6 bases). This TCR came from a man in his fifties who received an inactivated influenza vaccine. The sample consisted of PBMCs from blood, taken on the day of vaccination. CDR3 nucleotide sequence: TGTGCCAGCAGCCGTGGGACACAGCAAGAGACCCAGTACTTC. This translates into CASSRGTQQETQYF. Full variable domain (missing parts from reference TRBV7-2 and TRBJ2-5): GAGVSQSPSNKVTEKGKDVELRCDPISGHTALYWYRQSLGQGLEFLIYFQGNSAPDKSGLPSDRFSAERTGGSVSTLTIQRTQQEDSAVYLCASSRGTQQETQYFGPGTRLLVL.